The 10 T cell receptor beta chains listed next were all sequenced from one sample in a study of Graves' ophthalmopathy and Graves' hyperthyroidism. Beta-chain TCR CDR3 regions were amplified from RNA transcripts. RT-PCR was first run with HTBI primers, then multiplex PCR in a second round. TCRdb used MiXCR to reprocess the multiplex PCR reads, holding one entry per CDR3 protein. This table has about 740,000 distinct CDR3 sequences, roughly two fifths appearing once. Material: peripheral blood. These receptors were obtained from an adult man with Graves' ophthalmopathy.

This clonotype was seen more than once but under ten times. The genes are TRBV9 and TRBJ2-2; D is uncertain. The CDR3 runs 12 residues. The V gene's germline CDR1 is SGDLS and CDR2 YYNGEE. V was pared by 3 bases and J by 6 bases, with 6 bases between. In DNA, the CDR3 is TGTGCCAGCAGCGATGGGTCCGGGGAGCTGTTTTTT. Translated, it gives CASSDGSGELFF.

The chain joins TRBV2 to TRBJ1-6; 9 bases match TRBD1. The CDR3 is made up of 16 amino acids. Trimming at V came to 6 bases and at J to 8 bases, leaving 11 bases not matched to a gene. CDR1 SNHLY and CDR2 FYNNEI come from the germline V gene. For the CDR3, the DNA is TGTGCCAGCAGCTCTCTGAGGGACAGGGTGGATTCACCCCTCCACTTT. Translated: CASSSLRDRVDSPLHF.

This clonotype appeared a few times. This rearrangement joins TRBV2 to TRBJ2-2; D call uncertain. The CDR3 is made up of 13 amino acids. Germline CDR1 SNHLY, CDR2 FYNNEI. V shed 6 bases and J shed 1 base, with 6 bases lying between them. CDR3 in amino acids: CASRGWNTGELFF. The CDR3 DNA reads as TGTGCCAGCAGGGGATGGAACACCGGGGAGCTGTTTTTT.

As concerns this clonotype: One base away lies a much larger clone, so this may be a sequencing read error. The rearrangement links TRBV2 to TRBJ2-5; TRBD2 might be the D (5 bases). This CDR3 is built from 15 residues. Germline-derived CDR1 and CDR2 are SNHLY and FYNNEI. This chain's CDR3 is CASSQARSGQETQYF. The CDR3 nucleotides read TGCGCCAGCAGCCAAGCCAGGAGCGGCCAAGAGACCCAGTACTTC.

This clonotype was found a few times. The CDR3 DNA is TGTGCCAGTAGTATATTGGCAGCGGGGGAGCTGTTTTTT. Translation: CASSILAAGELFF. This chain uses TRBV19 with TRBJ2-2, with D unresolved. Germline assignment: CDR1 LNHDA and CDR2 SQIVND (reference sequence). This CDR3 has 13 amino acids. V lost 2 bases, J lost 8 bases, and 9 bases lay in between.

This clonotype has only a few counts. The genes are TRBV11-1 and TRBJ2-7; 8 nucleotides line up with TRBD2. The ends lost 7 bases at V and 0 bases at J; junction bases unmatched: 8. The CDR3 is 15 amino acids. CDR1 SGHAT and CDR2 FQDESV come from the germline V gene (reference sequence). The CDR3 protein is CASTMERGLSYEQYF. CDR3 bases: TGTGCCAGCACCATGGAGCGGGGGCTCTCCTACGAGCAGTACTTC.

This rearrangement joins TRBV29-1 to TRBJ2-5, with D possibly matching TRBD1 (6 bases). Trimming removed 8 bases from V and 3 bases from J, with 13 bases in between. This CDR3 spans 12 amino acids. The germline gives CDR1 SQVTM, CDR2 ANQGSEA. The chain's CDR3 is CSQAYREETQYF. DNA of the CDR3: TGCAGCCAAGCGTACAGGGAAGAGACCCAGTACTTC. Together with reference TRBV29-1 and TRBJ2-5, the CDR3 gives the full variable domain: SAVISQKPSRDICQRGTSLTIQCQVDSQVTMMFWYRQQPGQSLTLIATANQGSEATYESGFVIDKFPISRPNLTFSTLTVSNMSPEDSSIYLCSQAYREETQYFGPGTRLLVL.

This clonotype was recorded a few times. The V call is TRBV7-8, the J call TRBJ2-7, with 8 bases fitting TRBD1. CDR1 is SGHVS, CDR2 FQNEAQ, per germline. The CDR3 extends over 17 amino acids. V lost 2 bases, J lost 9 bases, and 18 bases stayed unmatched. CDR3: CASSLIYSRTGPQGQYF. CDR3 DNA sequence: TGTGCCAGCAGCTTAATTTACTCGAGGACAGGGCCCCAAGGGCAGTACTTC.

This clonotype was observed at least ten times. This chain uses TRBV7-9 with TRBJ2-6; 8 nucleotides agree with TRBD1. CDR3 length: 20 amino acids. The germline CDR1 and CDR2 sequences are SEHNR and FQNEAQ (reference sequence). V was pared by 5 bases and J by 0 bases, with 15 bases of the junction left unmatched. The CDR3 DNA is TGTGCCAGCAGCCACACCTCCACTGGACAGGGACGCTCTGGGGCCAACGTCCTGACTTTC. Translated, it gives CASSHTSTGQGRSGANVLTF.

The rearrangement links TRBV29-1 to TRBJ2-7; 11 bases fit TRBD1. The CDR3 runs 16 residues. Losses at the gene ends were 4 bases for V and 4 bases for J; bases not matched to a gene: 12. The V gene's germline CDR1 is SQVTM and CDR2 ANQGSEA. CDR3 nucleotide sequence: TGCAGCGTTGTGTCCTTTCACCGGGACAGGGGGTACGAGCAGTACTTC. Amino acid sequence: CSVVSFHRDRGYEQYF.